The 2 T cell receptor beta chains in this list originate from one sample, sequenced in a study of blood T cell repertoires in COVID-19. Only in-frame clones appear in the TCRdb table, and some are missing; sequencing was by immunoSEQ multiplex PCR. The sample has about 250,000 clones, around four fifths seen once; the top ten hold 5.5% to 8%. The material sequenced was peripheral blood. These receptors originate from a woman aged 55-69 years with active or convalescent COVID-19.

This chain links TRBV2 with TRBJ2-7; 8 bases are shared with TRBD1. Per the germline V gene, CDR1 is SNHLY and CDR2 is FYNNEI. CDR3 length: 14 amino acids. With 8 bases clipped from V and 6 bases from J, the junction kept 12 bases outside the gene matches. Here the CDR3 reads CASHYDRQGSEQYV. The CDR3 bases are TGTGCCAGCCATTATGACCGACAGGGGTCCGAGCAGTACGTC.

V and J are TRBV7-8 and TRBJ1-2; TRBD1 agrees at 7 bases. CDR3 length: 17 residues. The germline CDR1 and CDR2 sequences are SGHVS and FQNEAQ. Trimming cost V 4 bases and J 4 bases; bases outside gene matches: 15. The CDR3 DNA sequence: TGTGCCAGCAGCTCCAGGGGGAACAGGGGCCCCCTCTATGGCTACACCTTC. Its translation: CASSSRGNRGPLYGYTF.